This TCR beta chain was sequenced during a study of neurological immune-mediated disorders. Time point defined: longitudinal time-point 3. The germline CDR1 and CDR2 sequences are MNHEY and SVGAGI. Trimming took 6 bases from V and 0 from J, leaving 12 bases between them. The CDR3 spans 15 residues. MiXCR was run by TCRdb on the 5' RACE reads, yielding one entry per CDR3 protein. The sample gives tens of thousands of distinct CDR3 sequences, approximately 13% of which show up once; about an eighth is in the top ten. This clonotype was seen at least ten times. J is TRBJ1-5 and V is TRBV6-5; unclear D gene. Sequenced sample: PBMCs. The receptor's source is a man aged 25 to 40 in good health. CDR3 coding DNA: TGTGCCAGCAGGGAAGACGGTGGTAGCAATCAGCCCCAGCATTTT. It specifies CASREDGGSNQPQHF.